Below are 24 T cell receptor beta chains sequenced from a single sample in a study of T cell repertoires in cytomegalovirus infection. TCRdb used MiXCR to reprocess the reads, holding one entry per CDR3 protein. The table records 700,000 to 900,000 distinct CDR3 sequences, about 27% of them present only once. The antigens for these receptors are not known. Sequenced material: cultured CD8+ T cells from PBMCs, taken from culture after CMV antigen stimulation. Receptor source: a human donor in good health (CMV status not recorded). Some clones in this sample may be carry-over from other donors' samples.

The chain employs TRBV7-9 and TRBJ1-2, with TRBD1 as a possible D gene (6 bases). The ends were cut back, 5 bases at V and 6 bases at J, with 16 bases in the middle. Germline V lookup: CDR1 SEHNR, CDR2 FQNEAQ (reference sequence). This CDR3 is 14 amino acids long. The DNA for the CDR3 is TGTGCCAGCAGCAAAAGGGGGGACACGGATGGCTACACCTTC. Residues: CASSKRGDTDGYTF.

The DNA of the CDR3 is TGTGCCAGCAGTCCCAGCCCGGGGGTTGGCACCGGGGAGCTGTTTTTT. Translation: CASSPSPGVGTGELFF. The chain recombines TRBV25-1 with TRBJ2-2; D is perhaps TRBD2 (6 bases). The CDR3 totals 16 residues. The germline V gene has CDR1 MGHDK and CDR2 SYGVNS. V was pared by 5 bases and J by 4 bases, with 17 bases between.

The chain employs TRBV2 and TRBJ1-4, with D possibly matching TRBD1 (5 bases). The V gene lost 4 bases and the J gene lost 4 bases, with 13 bases spanning the gap. This CDR3 has 15 residues. CDR1 is SNHLY, CDR2 FYNNEI, per germline. This CDR3 is CASSGRDSLNEKLFF. CDR3 coding DNA: TGTGCCAGCAGTGGGAGAGACAGCCTTAATGAAAAACTGTTTTTT.

The CDR3 DNA reads as TGTGCCAGCAGTTACTTTCGGGGGCGGACTGAAGCTTTCTTT. It translates to CASSYFRGRTEAFF. The rearrangement joins TRBV6-5 to TRBJ1-1; D might be TRBD1 (6 bases). The V and J ends lost 1 base and 5 bases respectively, with 11 bases between them. Germline V lookup: CDR1 MNHEY, CDR2 SVGAGI. The CDR3 extends over 14 amino acids.

This clonotype was seen a handful of times. The rearrangement links TRBV19 to TRBJ1-2; D unresolved. The ends were cut back, 9 bases at V and 1 base at J, with 21 bases in the middle. Germline CDR1 reads LNHDA; CDR2 reads SQIVND (reference sequence). This CDR3 has 16 residues. The CDR3: CASLDSTFQLNYGYTF. The CDR3 bases are TGTGCCAGCCTGGACTCCACCTTTCAACTTAACTATGGCTACACCTTC.

This chain joins TRBV7-9 and TRBJ1-2, with 7 bases identical to TRBD1. With V trimmed by 1 base and J by 4 bases, 3 bases remained unmatched. The length of the CDR3 is 14 residues. In germline, CDR1 is SEHNR, CDR2 FQNEAQ (reference sequence). The CDR3 spells CASSLVTGVYGYTF. CDR3 nucleotides: TGTGCCAGCAGCTTAGTTACAGGGGTCTATGGCTACACCTTC.

This chain joins TRBV3-1 and TRBJ2-1; 9 bases match TRBD2. Germline CDR1 is LGHDT and CDR2 is YNNKEL (reference sequence). Unmatched junction bases numbered 14, after V lost 0 bases and J lost 8 bases. CDR3 length: 18 residues. The CDR3 loop is CASSQDAGGRGGLDEQFF. Here the CDR3 DNA reads TGTGCCAGCAGCCAAGACGCCGGTGGGCGGGGGGGCCTCGATGAGCAGTTCTTC.

This chain links TRBV5-6 with TRBJ2-2; 9 bases map to TRBD1. The germline V gene has CDR1 SGHDT and CDR2 YYEEEE. V shed 7 bases and J 5 bases; nucleotides not matched to a gene: 6. CDR3 size: 14 residues. CDR3 protein: CASHTGGWTGELFF. The CDR3 DNA follows: TGTGCCAGCCACACAGGGGGCTGGACCGGGGAGCTGTTTTTT.

This clonotype appeared a few times. The chain recombines TRBV6-6 with TRBJ2-1, with D tentatively TRBD2 (6 bases). The CDR3 extends over 16 amino acids. Germline lookup yields CDR1 MNHNY and CDR2 SVGAGI (reference sequence). Deletions cut 0 bases from V and 5 bases from J, with 14 bases between. As DNA, the CDR3 is TGTGCCAGCAGTTACTCTATCGGGGGAATTAACAATGAGCAGTTCTTC. As protein: CASSYSIGGINNEQFF.

V gene TRBV15 combines with J gene TRBJ1-4; D perhaps matches TRBD1 (6 bases). Germline V CDR1 and CDR2: LNHNV, YYDKDF (reference sequence). This CDR3 is built from 14 residues. The germline V and J ends were trimmed by 5 bases and 8 bases, with 15 bases remaining between them. The CDR3 nucleotides read TGTGCCACCAGCGGGACAACGGGGGACGAAAAACTGTTTTTT. Its protein is CATSGTTGDEKLFF.

The chain carries TRBV4-2 and TRBJ1-5; D is ambiguous. Germline assignment: CDR1 LGHNA and CDR2 YNFKEQ. There are 17 residues in the CDR3. The V gene lost 0 bases and the J gene lost 2 bases, with 14 bases spanning the gap. In DNA, the CDR3 is TGTGCCAGCAGCCAAGATCTTTTTGTCCGGGGCAATCAGCCCCAGCATTTT. Its protein is CASSQDLFVRGNQPQHF.

There are a few counts of this clonotype. This chain uses TRBV3-1 with TRBJ2-1, with D possibly being TRBD2 (6 bases). The germline CDR1 and CDR2 sequences are LGHDT and YNNKEL (reference sequence). V was shortened by 1 base and J by 4 bases, with 11 bases between the two germline ends. The CDR3 spans 15 residues. The CDR3 coding sequence is TGTGCCAGCAGCCAAGTGTCTAGCGAATACAATGAGCAGTTCTTC. It specifies CASSQVSSEYNEQFF.

The sample holds a few counts of this clonotype. V usage is TRBV6-2 or TRBV6-3 and J usage is TRBJ1-1; tentatively, D is TRBD1 (6 bases). CDR1 MNHEY and CDR2 SVGEGT come from the germline V gene. The length of the CDR3 is 19 residues. Trimming took off 2 bases at V and 5 bases at J, with 27 bases between the two ends. This chain's CDR3 is CASSYGGGWGAPSNTEAFF. CDR3 nucleotide sequence: TGTGCCAGCAGTTACGGAGGTGGGTGGGGGGCACCCTCAAATACTGAAGCTTTCTTT.

This clonotype was seen ten or more times. This chain links TRBV5-1 with TRBJ2-2; 9 bases are a match to TRBD1. The CDR3 has 19 residues. J gave up 6 bases and V 5 bases, and 20 bases lay outside the gene matches. Germline lookup yields CDR1 SGHRS and CDR2 YFSETQ. The CDR3 region is CASRLPGTGNSKCSGELFF. CDR3 coding DNA: TGCGCCAGCAGACTACCCGGGACAGGGAATTCCAAGTGCTCCGGGGAGCTGTTTTTT. The variable domain in full, completed from reference TRBV5-1 and TRBJ2-2, reads KAGVTQTPRYLIKTRGQQVTLSCSPISGHRSVSWYQQTPGQGLQFLFEYFSETQRNKGNFPGRFSGRQFSNSRSEMNVSTLELGDSALYLCASRLPGTGNSKCSGELFFGEGSRLTVL.

The chain couples TRBV14 to TRBJ1-1; tentatively, D is TRBD1 (6 bases). Looked up from germline, CDR1 is SGHDN and CDR2 is FVKESK. CDR3 length equals 13 residues. V dropped 2 bases and J dropped 6 bases, with 10 bases sitting between them. The CDR3 is CASSQLGGAEAFF. CDR3 sequence (DNA): TGTGCCAGCAGCCAACTTGGGGGCGCTGAAGCTTTCTTT.

The sample holds many counts of this clonotype. This chain joins TRBV7-6 and TRBJ2-7; 9 bases map to TRBD1. CDR1 SGHVS and CDR2 FNYEAQ come from the germline V gene. Trimming took 4 bases from V and 3 from J; bases not matched to a gene: 7. There are 15 residues in the CDR3. CDR3: CASSSRQGEFYEQYF. In nucleotides, the CDR3 is TGTGCCAGCAGCTCTCGACAGGGGGAATTCTACGAGCAGTACTTC.

To note about this clonotype: The junction differs from germline at one of its ends, possibly a read error. The CDR3 here is CASSQDRRSQETQYF. The CDR3 DNA reads TGTGCCAGCAGCCAAGACCGGCGGTCCCAAGAGACCCAGTACTTC. The chain links TRBV4-1 to TRBJ2-5; D not certain. This CDR3 contains 15 residues. Germline V gene data show CDR1 as MGHRA and CDR2 as YSYEKL.

This chain connects TRBV2 to TRBJ2-2; D gene unclear. Germline CDR1 SNHLY, CDR2 FYNNEI. The CDR3 has 17 residues. V was trimmed by 2 bases and J by 0 bases, leaving 13 bases between them. Written as DNA, the CDR3 is TGTGCCAGCAGTGAAACAAGGGTAGCCGCGAACACCGGGGAGCTGTTTTTT. The encoded protein is CASSETRVAANTGELFF.

There are a few counts of this clonotype. The genes are TRBV4-2 and TRBJ2-2; D is unclear. The CDR3 has 12 amino acids. The V and J ends lost 2 bases and 5 bases respectively, with 3 bases between them. Germline CDR1 is LGHNA and CDR2 is YNFKEQ. DNA of the CDR3: TGTGCCAGCAGCCAACGGACCGGGGAGCTGTTTTTT. This gives the protein CASSQRTGELFF.

The rearrangement joins TRBV7-2 to TRBJ1-1; D call uncertain. CDR1 SGHTA and CDR2 FQGNSA come from the germline V gene. V was clipped by 3 bases and J by 4 bases, with 12 bases between them. This CDR3 is built from 14 residues. CDR3 region: CASSFSTRGTEAFF. The CDR3, as DNA: TGTGCCAGCAGCTTTTCGACCCGGGGCACTGAAGCTTTCTTT.

J is TRBJ1-4 and V is TRBV7-2; D not resolved. V was cut by 5 bases and J by 7 bases, with 14 bases left in between. This CDR3 comprises 14 residues. Germline CDR1 SGHTA, CDR2 FQGNSA. CDR3 nucleotide sequence: TGTGCCAGCAGCGGCGACATCAGAGGTGAAAAACTGTTTTTT. It yields the protein CASSGDIRGEKLFF.

This clonotype has just a few counts. V is TRBV9 and J is TRBJ1-2; D is possibly TRBD1 (5 bases). The V end lost 4 bases, the J end lost 6 bases, and 16 bases lay between the germline ends. This CDR3 spans 14 amino acids. Germline lookup yields CDR1 SGDLS and CDR2 YYNGEE. The CDR3 loop reads CASSPSIVGDGYTF. CDR3 DNA sequence: TGTGCCAGCAGCCCGTCAATCGTGGGGGATGGCTACACCTTC.

This chain connects TRBV27 to TRBJ2-2, with 8 bases identical to TRBD1. This CDR3 region has 14 residues. From germline, CDR1 is MNHEY and CDR2 SMNVEV (reference sequence). With V trimmed by 2 bases and J by 6 bases, 2 bases remained unmatched. The CDR3 bases are TGTGCCAGCAGTTTACAGGGGGCGGCCGGGGAGCTGTTTTTT. Translating it yields CASSLQGAAGELFF.

The chain is built from TRBV7-7 and TRBJ2-2, with D possibly matching TRBD2 (6 bases). The germline V gene has CDR1 SSHAT and CDR2 FNYEAQ (reference sequence). The CDR3 totals 14 residues. The CDR3 nucleotides read TGTGCTAGCGGCTTGGGCAGTCACACCGGGGAGCTGTTTTTT. Translating gives CASGLGSHTGELFF. The whole variable domain, filled in from reference TRBV7-7 and TRBJ2-2, reads GAGVSQSPRYKVTKRGQDVTLRCDPISSHATLYWYQQALGQGPEFLTYFNYEAQPDKSGLPSDRFSAERPEGSISTLTIQRTEQRDSAMYRCASGLGSHTGELFFGEGSRLTVL.